Each of the 15 T cell receptor beta chains below was sequenced from the same sample in a study of OX40 agonist ivuxolimab in advanced cancers. Generated by immunoSEQ multiplex PCR, the TCRdb table keeps only in-frame clones and is missing some. This table has roughly 74,000 clones, 92% appearing once. The source material was CD4+ or CD8+ T cells sorted from blood, sampled in a trial of the OX40 agonist ivuxolimab. The origin of the receptors is an adult with an advanced solid tumor such as melanoma, head and neck, liver or kidney cancer.

J is TRBJ1-3 and V is TRBV6-1, with 10 bases that match TRBD1. Germline-derived CDR1 and CDR2 are MNHNS and SASEGT. The ends lost 0 bases at V and 3 bases at J; junction bases unmatched: 5. The CDR3 loop spans 17 amino acids. CDR3 amino acids: CASSEALGDRGGNTIYF. CDR3 coding DNA: TGTGCCAGCAGTGAAGCGCTTGGGGACAGGGGTGGAAACACCATATATTTT.

The genes are TRBV28 and TRBJ2-1; D possibly corresponds to TRBD1 (5 bases). This CDR3 is built from 13 residues. Germline assignment: CDR1 MDHEN and CDR2 SYDVKM. The V end lost 3 bases, the J end lost 3 bases, and 6 bases lay between the germline ends. The CDR3: CASSFDSYNEQFF. The CDR3 DNA reads TGTGCCAGCAGTTTTGACAGCTACAATGAGCAGTTCTTC.

The chain couples TRBV7-3 to TRBJ2-7, with no clear D. From germline, CDR1 is SGHTA and CDR2 FQGTGA. V was clipped by 4 bases and J by 3 bases, with 7 bases between them. The CDR3 runs to 12 residues. Written as DNA, the CDR3 is TGTGCCAGCAGCTCGAACAGCTACGAGCAGTACTTC. Residues: CASSSNSYEQYF.

J is TRBJ2-5 and V is TRBV2, with 11 bases that match TRBD2. The junction had 8 bases not matched to a gene; V was cut back by 7 bases and J by 10 bases. The CDR3 extends over 13 amino acids. The germline gives CDR1 SNHLY, CDR2 FYNNEI. This CDR3 reads CASIWTSGSIQYF. CDR3 nucleotide sequence: TGTGCCAGCATTTGGACTAGCGGGTCGATCCAGTACTTC.

This clone was seen once. The chain employs TRBV2 and TRBJ1-3; D uncertain. Trimming removed 3 bases from V and 0 bases from J, with 3 bases in between. There are 13 residues in the CDR3. CDR1 and CDR2 from the germline V gene are SNHLY and FYNNEI. The CDR3 loop reads CASSDSSGNTIYF. The DNA of the CDR3 is TGTGCCAGCAGTGACAGCTCTGGAAACACCATATATTTT.

This clone was detected once. V is TRBV4-3 and J is TRBJ2-7, with 7 bases fitting TRBD2. CDR1 and CDR2 (germline): LGHNA, YSLEER. The junction had 4 bases not matched to a gene; V was cut back by 3 bases and J by 5 bases. This CDR3 spans 13 amino acids. The CDR3 reads CASSQGGGNEQYF. In nucleotides, the CDR3 is TGCGCCAGCAGCCAGGGGGGGGGTAACGAGCAGTACTTC.

This chain uses TRBV19 with TRBJ1-4; weak D call: TRBD1 (6 bases). The length of the CDR3 is 16 residues. From germline, CDR1 is LNHDA and CDR2 SQIVND (reference sequence). V was trimmed by 4 bases and J by 3 bases, leaving 15 bases between them. In nucleotides, the CDR3 is TGTGCCAGTAGTACCTACAGGGAAGTGGCTAATGAAAAACTGTTTTTT. Translating it yields CASSTYREVANEKLFF.

The rearrangement uses TRBV10-3 and TRBJ1-5; the match to TRBD1 covers 9 bases. The CDR3 sequence is 14 residues long. The germline V gene encodes CDR1 ENHRY and CDR2 SYGVKD. Germline trimming cut 6 bases from V and 3 bases from J; bases unmatched to any gene: 3. CDR3 sequence reads: CAISRDRDNQPQHF. The CDR3 DNA sequence: TGTGCCATCAGCCGGGACAGGGACAATCAGCCCCAGCATTTT.

V gene TRBV14 combines with J gene TRBJ2-3; 8 nucleotides align to TRBD2. CDR3 size: 16 residues. The trim removed 1 base at V and 4 bases at J, leaving 7 bases unmatched. CDR1 and CDR2 (germline): SGHDN, FVKESK. CDR3 loop: CASSQVAGGPADTQYF. For the CDR3, the DNA is TGTGCCAGCAGCCAAGTCGCGGGGGGCCCGGCAGATACGCAGTATTTT.

The chain employs TRBV27 and TRBJ2-7, with 7 positions matching TRBD1. Germline assignment: CDR1 MNHEY and CDR2 SMNVEV (reference sequence). V lost 3 bases and J lost 2; bases outside the gene matches: 4. The CDR3 consists of 14 residues. The CDR3 DNA reads as TGTGCCAGCAGTTTTGGGACAGAAACCTACGAGCAGTACTTC. Translated: CASSFGTETYEQYF.

J is TRBJ2-2 and V is TRBV9, with 16 bases aligning to TRBD2. After removal of 0 bases from V and 6 bases from J, the junction contained 8 bases not matched to a gene. The CDR3 length is 19 residues. CDR1 and CDR2 (germline): SGDLS, YYNGEE. CDR3 sequence (DNA): TGTGCCAGCAGCGTAGGCCCGGGACTAGCGGGGGGGCACCCCGGGGAGCTGTTTTTT. Translated: CASSVGPGLAGGHPGELFF.

The V call is TRBV9, the J call TRBJ1-3; D gene unclear. CDR3 length: 17 residues. V lost 0 bases and J 0 bases, leaving 13 bases between the germline ends. The germline gives CDR1 SGDLS, CDR2 YYNGEE. CDR3 nucleotides: TGTGCCAGCAGCGTAGAGAGTGCCGTAAGCTCTGGAAACACCATATATTTT. Translated, it gives CASSVESAVSSGNTIYF.

The chain uses TRBV14 and TRBJ1-6, with a tentative D call TRBD1 (6 bases). The CDR3 runs to 17 residues. The germline CDR1 and CDR2 sequences are SGHDN and FVKESK. Trimming took off 0 bases at V and 4 bases at J, with 13 bases between the two ends. In DNA form, the CDR3 reads TGTGCCAGCAGCCAAGAGGCAGGGGAAATTTATAATTCACCCCTCCACTTT. Translating gives CASSQEAGEIYNSPLHF. Combining the CDR3 with reference TRBV14 and TRBJ1-6 gives the whole variable domain EAGVTQFPSHSVIEKGQTVTLRCDPISGHDNLYWYRRVMGKEIKFLLHFVKESKQDESGMPNNRFLAERTGGTYSTLKVQPAELEDSGVYFCASSQEAGEIYNSPLHFGNGTRLTVT.

The chain has TRBV7-2 and TRBJ2-5, with D perhaps TRBD2 (5 bases). The J call is in doubt because the DNA end fits TRBJ2-7 better. Germline assignment: CDR1 SGHTA and CDR2 FQGNSA. The CDR3 has 12 amino acids. CDR3 in DNA: TGTGCCAGCAGTCCAGACTACTTCGAGCAGTACTTC. Translating gives CASSPDYFEQYF.

In its sample, this clone was seen once. V and J are TRBV5-4 and TRBJ2-7, with 9 positions matching TRBD1. Per the germline V gene, CDR1 is SGHNT and CDR2 is YYREEE (reference sequence). The CDR3 runs 15 residues. The junction had 11 bases not matched to a gene; V was cut back by 4 bases and J by 6 bases. The CDR3 protein is CASSPPGQGVSEQYF. For the CDR3, the DNA is TGTGCCAGCAGCCCCCCGGGACAGGGTGTGAGCGAGCAGTACTTC. Filled out from reference TRBV5-4 and TRBJ2-7, the complete variable domain reads ETGVTQSPTHLIKTRGQQVTLRCSSQSGHNTVSWYQQALGQGPQFIFQYYREEENGRGNFPPRFSGLQFPNYSSELNVNALELDDSALYLCASSPPGQGVSEQYFGPGTRLTVT.